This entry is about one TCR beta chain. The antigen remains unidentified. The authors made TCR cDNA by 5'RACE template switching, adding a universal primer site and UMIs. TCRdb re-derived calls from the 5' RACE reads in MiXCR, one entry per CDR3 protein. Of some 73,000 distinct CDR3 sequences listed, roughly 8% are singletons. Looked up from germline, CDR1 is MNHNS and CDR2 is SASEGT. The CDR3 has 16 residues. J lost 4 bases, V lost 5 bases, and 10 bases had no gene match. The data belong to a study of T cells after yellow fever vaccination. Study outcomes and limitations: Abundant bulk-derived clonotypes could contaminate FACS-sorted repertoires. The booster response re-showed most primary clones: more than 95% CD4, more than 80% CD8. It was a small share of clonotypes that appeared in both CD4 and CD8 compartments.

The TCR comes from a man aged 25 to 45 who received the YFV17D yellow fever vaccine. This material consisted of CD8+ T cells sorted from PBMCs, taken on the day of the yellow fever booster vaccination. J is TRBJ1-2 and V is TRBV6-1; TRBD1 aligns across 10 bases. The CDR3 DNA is TGTGCCAGCAGTCCCCTGGGACAGGGGTTCCCCTATGGCTACACCTTC. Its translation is CASSPLGQGFPYGYTF.